These T cell receptor beta chains were read from a single sample in a study of T cell responses to AZD1222 COVID-19 vaccine. The data were produced by immunoSEQ multiplex PCR, yet TCRdb's version contains in-frame clones alone and is incomplete. The sample records about 69,000 clones, under 90% being singletons. This sample comprised peripheral blood, obtained 28 days after the second AZD1222 dose. The receptors derive from an adult who received the AZD1222 COVID-19 vaccine. The CDR3 runs from the conserved cysteine through the conserved F or W. The D gene is left open where the match is weak. Clone size appears in some rows only: once, few, many, or a class for an expanded clone.

V gene: TRBV6-5; D gene: -; clone size: few; J gene: TRBJ1-2; CDR3 protein: CASSYGPELNYGYTF; CDR3 DNA: TGTGCCAGCAGTTACGGTCCAGAACTTAACTATGGCTACACCTTC
V gene: TRBV19; D gene: -; clone size: many; J gene: TRBJ1-3; CDR3 protein: CASSETIAGNTIYF; CDR3 DNA: TGTGCCAGTAGTGAGACAATCGCGGGAAACACCATATATTTT
V gene: TRBV3-1/TRBV3-2; D gene: TRBD2; clone size: -; J gene: TRBJ2-1; CDR3 protein: CASSQGASGVPYNEQFF; CDR3 DNA: TGTGCCAGCAGCCAAGGGGCGAGCGGGGTTCCCTACAATGAGCAGTTCTTC
V gene: TRBV2; D gene: -; clone size: -; J gene: TRBJ1-5; CDR3 protein: CASSSGLYSNQPQHF; CDR3 DNA: TGTGCCAGCAGTAGCGGGCTTTATAGCAATCAGCCCCAGCATTTT
V gene: TRBV13; D gene: TRBD1; clone size: -; J gene: TRBJ1-4; CDR3 protein: CASSNRQGADEKLFF; CDR3 DNA: TGTGCCAGCAGCAACCGACAGGGGGCAGATGAAAAACTGTTTTTT
V gene: TRBV20-1; D gene: -; clone size: -; J gene: TRBJ2-1; CDR3 protein: CSASTPFGGIYNEQFF; CDR3 DNA: TGCAGTGCTAGTACCCCTTTTGGGGGGATCTACAATGAGCAGTTCTTC
V gene: TRBV6-1; D gene: -; clone size: -; J gene: TRBJ2-5; CDR3 protein: CASSDPGQLLQETQYF; CDR3 DNA: TGTGCCAGCAGTGATCCTGGACAACTACTACAAGAGACCCAGTACTTC
V gene: TRBV7-8; D gene: TRBD1; clone size: -; J gene: TRBJ1-1; CDR3 protein: CASSPLDRGGTEAFF; CDR3 DNA: TGTGCCAGCAGCCCCTTGGACAGGGGAGGCACTGAAGCTTTCTTT
V gene: TRBV5-4; D gene: -; clone size: -; J gene: TRBJ2-2; CDR3 protein: CASRVWGYGELFF; CDR3 DNA: TGCGCCAGCAGGGTGTGGGGGTACGGGGAGCTGTTTTTT
V gene: TRBV9; D gene: -; clone size: -; J gene: TRBJ2-3; CDR3 protein: CASNNGVGTDTQYF; CDR3 DNA: TGTGCCAGTAATAATGGGGTGGGGACAGATACGCAGTATTTT
V gene: TRBV2; D gene: -; clone size: -; J gene: TRBJ1-5; CDR3 protein: CASSDSLYSNQPQHF; CDR3 DNA: TGTGCCAGCAGTGACTCGCTATATAGCAATCAGCCCCAGCATTTT
V gene: TRBV5-1; D gene: -; clone size: -; J gene: TRBJ2-7; CDR3 protein: CASSYTGTDTYEQYF; CDR3 DNA: TGCGCCAGCAGCTATACCGGGACGGATACCTACGAGCAGTACTTC
V gene: TRBV11-2; D gene: -; clone size: -; J gene: TRBJ1-1; CDR3 protein: CASSLGAGQDTEAFF; CDR3 DNA: TGTGCCAGCAGCTTAGGAGCAGGGCAGGACACTGAAGCTTTCTTT
V gene: TRBV6-1; D gene: -; clone size: -; J gene: TRBJ1-6; CDR3 protein: CASSEVAGYLNSPLHF; CDR3 DNA: TGTGCCAGCAGTGAAGTGGCAGGGTATCTTAATTCACCCCTCCACTTT
V gene: TRBV6-4; D gene: -; clone size: -; J gene: TRBJ2-3; CDR3 protein: CALGRDDTDTQYF; CDR3 DNA: TGTGCTCTCGGGCGGGACGACACAGATACGCAGTATTTT
V gene: TRBV7-9; D gene: -; clone size: -; J gene: TRBJ1-2; CDR3 protein: CASSGMGYGYTF; CDR3 DNA: TGTGCCAGCAGCGGGATGGGGTATGGCTACACCTTC
V gene: TRBV3-1/TRBV3-2; D gene: -; clone size: -; J gene: TRBJ1-5; CDR3 protein: CASSQDPQRDFNQPQHF; CDR3 DNA: TGTGCCAGCAGCCAAGACCCCCAACGGGACTTCAATCAGCCCCAGCATTTT
V gene: TRBV6-5; D gene: -; clone size: -; J gene: TRBJ2-1; CDR3 protein: CASSYSGRGEQFF; CDR3 DNA: TGTGCCAGCAGTTACTCGGGCAGGGGTGAGCAGTTCTTC
V gene: TRBV2; D gene: -; clone size: -; J gene: TRBJ2-2; CDR3 protein: CASSGELRATGELFF; CDR3 DNA: TGTGCCAGCAGTGGAGAATTAAGGGCCACCGGGGAGCTGTTTTTT
V gene: TRBV5-1; D gene: -; clone size: -; J gene: TRBJ2-1; CDR3 protein: CASSLQGYNEQFF; CDR3 DNA: TGCGCCAGCAGCTTACAGGGTTACAATGAGCAGTTCTTC
V gene: TRBV28; D gene: -; clone size: -; J gene: TRBJ1-4; CDR3 protein: CASSSTGSVANEKLFF; CDR3 DNA: TGTGCCAGCAGTTCAACAGGGAGCGTGGCTAATGAAAAACTGTTTTTT
V gene: TRBV4-1; D gene: TRBD2; clone size: -; J gene: TRBJ2-3; CDR3 protein: CASSRLAGGADTQYF; CDR3 DNA: TGCGCCAGCAGCCGCCTAGCGGGGGGCGCAGATACGCAGTATTTT
V gene: TRBV4-1; D gene: -; clone size: -; J gene: TRBJ1-4; CDR3 protein: CASSQDMGGSEKLFF; CDR3 DNA: TGCGCCAGCAGCCAAGATATGGGGGGCTCTGAAAAACTGTTTTTT
V gene: TRBV18; D gene: TRBD2; clone size: -; J gene: TRBJ2-1; CDR3 protein: CASSPPLAGGFTYNEQFF; CDR3 DNA: TGTGCCAGCTCACCACCCCTAGCGGGGGGGTTTACCTACAATGAGCAGTTCTTC
V gene: TRBV5-6; D gene: -; clone size: -; J gene: TRBJ2-2; CDR3 protein: CASSWGRGRTGELFF; CDR3 DNA: TGTGCCAGCAGCTGGGGCCGGGGGCGCACCGGGGAGCTGTTTTTT
V gene: TRBV4-3; D gene: -; clone size: -; J gene: TRBJ2-7; CDR3 protein: CASSQGSGTSEQYF; CDR3 DNA: TGCGCCAGCAGCCAGGGATCCGGGACCAGCGAGCAGTACTTC
V gene: TRBV20-1; D gene: -; clone size: few; J gene: TRBJ1-2; CDR3 protein: CSALRDSSTF; CDR3 DNA: TGCAGTGCTCTGAGGGACTCCTCTACCTTC
V gene: TRBV20-1; D gene: -; clone size: -; J gene: TRBJ1-2; CDR3 protein: CSASLPYGYTF; CDR3 DNA: TGCAGTGCTAGCCTACCCTATGGCTACACCTTC
V gene: TRBV7-2; D gene: TRBD1; clone size: few; J gene: TRBJ1-5; CDR3 protein: CASSLAWKDRGDQPQHF; CDR3 DNA: TGTGCCAGCAGCTTAGCTTGGAAGGACAGGGGAGATCAGCCCCAGCATTTT
V gene: TRBV10-3; D gene: -; clone size: few; J gene: TRBJ2-2; CDR3 protein: CAISEGGGHTGELFF; CDR3 DNA: TGTGCCATCAGTGAAGGCGGGGGCCACACCGGGGAGCTGTTTTTT
V gene: TRBV6-5; D gene: -; clone size: -; J gene: TRBJ2-5; CDR3 protein: CASKNIGGGTETQYF; CDR3 DNA: TGTGCCAGCAAGAATATCGGGGGTGGGACAGAGACCCAGTACTTC
V gene: TRBV30; D gene: TRBD1; clone size: few; J gene: TRBJ1-2; CDR3 protein: CAWSGTAEYNYGYTF; CDR3 DNA: TGTGCCTGGAGCGGGACAGCGGAATATAACTATGGCTACACCTTC
V gene: TRBV6-5; D gene: -; clone size: -; J gene: TRBJ2-5; CDR3 protein: CASRSVGETQYF; CDR3 DNA: TGTGCCAGCAGGTCGGTCGGGGAGACCCAGTACTTC
V gene: TRBV18; D gene: -; clone size: -; J gene: TRBJ1-5; CDR3 protein: CASSRGQINQPQHF; CDR3 DNA: TGTGCCAGCTCACGGGGTCAGATTAATCAGCCCCAGCATTTT
V gene: TRBV19; D gene: -; clone size: -; J gene: TRBJ1-1; CDR3 protein: CASSIDLTGWDTEAFF; CDR3 DNA: TGTGCCAGTAGTATAGATTTGACGGGGTGGGACACTGAAGCTTTCTTT
V gene: TRBV23-1; D gene: -; clone size: once; J gene: TRBJ1-4; CDR3 protein: CASSQISQKGKLFF; CDR3 DNA: TGCGCCAGCAGTCAAATCTCCCAGAAGGGAAAACTGTTTTTT
V gene: TRBV7-9; D gene: -; clone size: -; J gene: TRBJ2-3; CDR3 protein: CASRQGAGAPVDTQYF; CDR3 DNA: TGTGCCAGCAGGCAGGGGGCGGGGGCGCCTGTAGATACGCAGTATTTT
V gene: TRBV10-2; D gene: TRBD1; clone size: -; J gene: TRBJ2-7; CDR3 protein: CASSPGQGDGKQYF; CDR3 DNA: TGCGCCAGCAGCCCGGGACAGGGGGATGGGAAGCAGTACTTC
V gene: TRBV13; D gene: -; clone size: -; J gene: TRBJ2-1; CDR3 protein: CASSRGHYNEQFF; CDR3 DNA: TGTGCCAGCAGCCGGGGGCACTACAATGAGCAGTTCTTC
V gene: TRBV18; D gene: -; clone size: -; J gene: TRBJ1-2; CDR3 protein: CASSQSYSTNYGYTF; CDR3 DNA: TGTGCCAGCTCACAGTCTTACAGTACTAACTATGGCTACACCTTC
V gene: TRBV27; D gene: -; clone size: -; J gene: TRBJ2-1; CDR3 protein: CASSPSLRGNEQFF; CDR3 DNA: TGTGCCAGCAGTCCGAGCCTCAGGGGCAATGAGCAGTTCTTC
V gene: TRBV3-1/TRBV3-2; D gene: -; clone size: -; J gene: TRBJ2-3; CDR3 protein: CASSTHSSSFTDTQYF; CDR3 DNA: TGTGCCAGCAGCACCCATTCTAGCAGCTTCACAGATACGCAGTATTTT
V gene: TRBV10-3; D gene: TRBD1; clone size: -; J gene: TRBJ1-1; CDR3 protein: CAITDRGENTEAFF; CDR3 DNA: TGTGCCATCACTGACAGGGGAGAGAACACTGAAGCTTTCTTT
V gene: TRBV19; D gene: TRBD1; clone size: few; J gene: TRBJ1-1; CDR3 protein: CASSIQQGARAFF; CDR3 DNA: TGTGCCAGTAGTATACAACAGGGGGCTCGGGCTTTCTTT
V gene: TRBV7-8; D gene: TRBD2; clone size: -; J gene: TRBJ2-5; CDR3 protein: CASSLPGLAGGIQETQYF; CDR3 DNA: TGTGCCAGCAGCTTACCCGGACTAGCGGGGGGGATCCAAGAGACCCAGTACTTC
V gene: TRBV6-2/TRBV6-3; D gene: -; clone size: -; J gene: TRBJ1-1; CDR3 protein: CASSYLGEGNTEAFF; CDR3 DNA: TGTGCCAGCAGTTACCTGGGGGAGGGAAACACTGAAGCTTTCTTT
V gene: TRBV19; D gene: TRBD1; clone size: few; J gene: TRBJ1-6; CDR3 protein: CASSITGVHSPLHF; CDR3 DNA: TGTGCCAGTAGTATAACAGGGGTACATTCACCCCTCCACTTT
V gene: TRBV11-2; D gene: -; clone size: -; J gene: TRBJ1-3; CDR3 protein: CASSDPPQAILSGNTIYF; CDR3 DNA: TGTGCCAGCAGCGACCCGCCCCAGGCCATCCTCTCTGGAAACACCATATATTTT
V gene: TRBV7-6; D gene: TRBD2; clone size: -; J gene: TRBJ2-1; CDR3 protein: CASSLTSGGTYNEQFF; CDR3 DNA: TGTGCCAGCAGCCTGACTAGCGGGGGAACCTACAATGAGCAGTTCTTC